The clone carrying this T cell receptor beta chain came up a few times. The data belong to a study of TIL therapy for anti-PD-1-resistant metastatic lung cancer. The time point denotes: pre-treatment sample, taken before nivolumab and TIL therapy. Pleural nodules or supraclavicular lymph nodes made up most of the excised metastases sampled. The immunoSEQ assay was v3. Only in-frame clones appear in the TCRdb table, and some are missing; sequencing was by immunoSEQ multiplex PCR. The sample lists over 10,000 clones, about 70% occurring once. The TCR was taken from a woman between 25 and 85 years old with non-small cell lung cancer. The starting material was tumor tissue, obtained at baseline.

CDR3 amino acids: CASSYTLSLGYGYTF. In nucleotides, the CDR3 is TGTGCCAGCAGTTACACCCTTTCGCTCGGCTATGGCTACACCTTC. The V gene is TRBV6-6, the J gene TRBJ1-2; D not resolved. V was pared by 2 bases and J by 4 bases, with 14 bases between. CDR1 and CDR2 (germline): MNHNY, SVGAGI (reference sequence). The CDR3 totals 15 residues.